The present T cell receptor beta chain was sequenced within a study of T cells expressing NK-cell markers. Across the study: Of eight sequenced donors, seven were HCMV-seropositive and one HCMV-seronegative. Findings and caveats of the study: HCMV specificity of the expanded NKG2C+ T cell clones stayed unclear. Dominance of the CD3+CD56-NKG2C+ fraction by these clonotypes also held in a few donors.

Concerning this clonotype: The antigen remains unidentified.

One entry per CDR3 protein, without DNA, is what TCRdb gives after re-calling the 5' RACE reads. Recorded here are around 550,000 distinct CDR3 sequences; the top ten clones represent 3% to 4.5%. Sequencing was performed on blood T cells: a sorted CD56 or NKG2C T cell subset, CD4+ or CD8+ T cells, or bulk PBMC T cells (not recorded which). The receptor was derived from a man between 18 and 29 years old in good health.

The CDR3 sequence is CASSLGQGASLTTYEQYF. The chain uses TRBV11-2 and TRBJ2-7; the TCRdb call, TRBD1, lacks DNA for checking. The CDR3 sequence is 18 residues long. Germline values: CDR1 SGHAT, CDR2 FQNNGV.